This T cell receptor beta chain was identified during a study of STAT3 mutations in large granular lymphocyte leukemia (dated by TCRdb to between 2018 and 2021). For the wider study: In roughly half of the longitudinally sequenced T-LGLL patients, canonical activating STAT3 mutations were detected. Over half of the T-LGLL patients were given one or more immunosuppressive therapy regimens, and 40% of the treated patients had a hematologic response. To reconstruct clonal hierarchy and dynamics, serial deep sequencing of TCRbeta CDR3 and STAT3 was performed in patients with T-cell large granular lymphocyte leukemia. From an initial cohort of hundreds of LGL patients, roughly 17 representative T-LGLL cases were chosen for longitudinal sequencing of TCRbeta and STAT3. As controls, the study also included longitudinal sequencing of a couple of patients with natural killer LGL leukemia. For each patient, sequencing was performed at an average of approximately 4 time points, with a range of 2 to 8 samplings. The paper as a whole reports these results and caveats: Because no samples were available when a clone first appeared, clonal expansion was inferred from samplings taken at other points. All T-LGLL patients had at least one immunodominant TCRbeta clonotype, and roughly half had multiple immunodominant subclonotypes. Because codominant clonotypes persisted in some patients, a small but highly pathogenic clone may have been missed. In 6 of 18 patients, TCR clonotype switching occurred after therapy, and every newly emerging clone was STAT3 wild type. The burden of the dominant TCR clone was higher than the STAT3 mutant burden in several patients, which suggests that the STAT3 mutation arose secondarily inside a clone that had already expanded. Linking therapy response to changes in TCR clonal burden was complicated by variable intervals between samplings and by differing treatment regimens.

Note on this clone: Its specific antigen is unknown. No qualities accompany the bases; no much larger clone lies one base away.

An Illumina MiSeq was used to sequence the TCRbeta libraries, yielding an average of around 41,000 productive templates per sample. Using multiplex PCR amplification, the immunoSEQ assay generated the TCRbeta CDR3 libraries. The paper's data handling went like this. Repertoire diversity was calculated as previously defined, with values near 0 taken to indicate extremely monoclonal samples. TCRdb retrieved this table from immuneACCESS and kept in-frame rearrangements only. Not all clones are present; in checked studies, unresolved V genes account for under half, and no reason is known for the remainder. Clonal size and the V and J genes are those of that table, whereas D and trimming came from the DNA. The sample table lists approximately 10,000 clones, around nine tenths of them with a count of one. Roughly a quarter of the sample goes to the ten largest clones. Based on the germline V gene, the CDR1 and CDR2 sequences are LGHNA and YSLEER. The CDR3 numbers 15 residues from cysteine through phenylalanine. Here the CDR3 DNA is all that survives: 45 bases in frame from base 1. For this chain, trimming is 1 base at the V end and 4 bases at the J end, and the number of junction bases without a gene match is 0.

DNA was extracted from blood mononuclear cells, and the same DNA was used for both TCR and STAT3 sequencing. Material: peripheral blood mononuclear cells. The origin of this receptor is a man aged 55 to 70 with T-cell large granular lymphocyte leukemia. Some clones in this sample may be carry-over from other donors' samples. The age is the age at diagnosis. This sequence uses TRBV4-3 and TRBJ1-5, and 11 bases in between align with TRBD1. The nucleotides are TGCGCCAGCAGCCAAGGGGACAGGGGGAATCAGCCCCAGCATTTT. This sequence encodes CASSQGDRGNQPQHF.